The 24 T cell receptor beta chains listed next were all sequenced from one sample in a study of Graves' ophthalmopathy and Graves' hyperthyroidism. RNA transcripts were the source from which TCR beta CDR3 regions were amplified. The first-round RT-PCR employed HTBI primers together with the Qiagen OneStep RT-PCR kit. A multiplex PCR was then performed as the second round. Each CDR3 protein gets one entry after TCRdb re-called the multiplex PCR reads with MiXCR. The sample lists 200,000 to 250,000 distinct CDR3 sequences, under 25% occurring once. The material sequenced was peripheral blood. The receptors were sampled from a woman aged 50 to 65 with Graves' ophthalmopathy.

This clonotype showed up many times. V gene TRBV7-6 combines with J gene TRBJ1-1; D is ambiguous. The CDR3 extends over 14 amino acids. V lost 5 bases, J lost 4 bases, and 14 bases lay in between. CDR1 is SGHVS, CDR2 FNYEAQ, per germline. The CDR3 DNA is TGTGCCAGCAGCCCGCAGACGGGTTCCACTGAAGCTTTCTTT. Protein product: CASSPQTGSTEAFF.

Many counts were recorded for this clonotype. The chain links TRBV12-3 or TRBV12-4 to TRBJ1-6; D is undetermined. V lost 1 base to trimming and J lost 9 bases, with 10 bases between them. This CDR3 region has 14 residues. CDR3 region: CASSLGGSGSPLHF. Written as DNA, the CDR3 is TGTGCCAGCAGTTTAGGGGGTTCTGGTTCACCCCTCCACTTT.

This clonotype was observed many times. The V call is TRBV12-3 or TRBV12-4, the J call TRBJ1-1; a possible D gene is TRBD1 (5 bases). V lost 5 bases to trimming and J lost 1 base, with 11 bases between them. The CDR3 sequence is 14 residues long. The CDR3 nucleotides are TGTGCCAGCAGTAAGGGCCAGGGGAACACTGAAGCTTTCTTT. Translating gives CASSKGQGNTEAFF.

This clonotype was observed many times. CDR3 in amino acids: CASSLPGPGVNEQYF. CDR3 nucleotides: TGCGCCAGCAGCTTACCGGGACCAGGGGTCAACGAGCAGTACTTC. This chain connects TRBV5-1 to TRBJ2-7, with D perhaps matching TRBD1 (6 bases). Trimming stripped 2 bases from V and 5 bases from J, with 17 bases between. Per the germline V gene, CDR1 is SGHRS and CDR2 is YFSETQ. CDR3 length: 15 amino acids.

This clonotype was counted many times. The chain is built from TRBV6-1 and TRBJ1-1; 10 positions agree with TRBD1. Germline V gives CDR1 MNHNS, CDR2 SASEGT. This CDR3 is built from 14 residues. The trim removed 4 bases at V and 10 bases at J, leaving 9 bases unmatched. The CDR3 protein is CASSAGTGASRAFF. The CDR3 DNA is TGTGCCAGCAGTGCGGGGACAGGGGCTTCTCGAGCTTTCTTT.

This clonotype was detected ten times or more. The CDR3, as DNA: TGTGCCAGCAGCGTATGGCGGAGCGGACAGGGGAGCAATCAGCCCCAGCATTTT. This codes for CASSVWRSGQGSNQPQHF. The rearrangement uses TRBV9 and TRBJ1-5; 9 bases match TRBD1. Germline CDR1 is SGDLS and CDR2 is YYNGEE. This CDR3 is 18 amino acids long. V lost 1 base, J lost 1 base, and 9 bases stayed unmatched.

There are many counts of this clonotype. The rearrangement uses TRBV7-8 and TRBJ2-2; 7 nucleotides match TRBD2. CDR1 is SGHVS, CDR2 FQNEAQ, per germline. This CDR3 region has 16 residues. Unmatched junction bases numbered 1, after V lost 0 bases and J lost 0 bases. CDR3 in DNA: TGTGCCAGCAGCTTAGCTGCGGGGGCGAACACCGGGGAGCTGTTTTTT. It codes for CASSLAAGANTGELFF.

CDR3 in DNA: TGTGCCATCAGTGAAGGGACAAGCTACGAGCAGTACTTC. Protein: CAISEGTSYEQYF. The J gene is TRBJ2-7, the V gene TRBV10-3, with D perhaps TRBD1 (6 bases). This CDR3 is 13 amino acids long. V lost 3 bases and J 3 bases, leaving 9 bases between the germline ends. Germline V gene lookup returns CDR1 ENHRY and CDR2 SYGVKD.

This clonotype was seen ten or more times. The J gene is TRBJ2-5, the V gene TRBV30; D may correspond to TRBD1 or TRBD2 (5 bases each). CDR1 is GTSNPN and CDR2 is SVGIG in the germline V gene (reference sequence). This CDR3 has 14 residues. V was trimmed by 0 bases and J by 7 bases, leaving 15 bases between them. The CDR3 here is CAWSVPGRDGTQYF. CDR3 coding DNA: TGTGCCTGGAGTGTCCCCGGCAGGGACGGGACCCAGTACTTC.

This clonotype was detected many times. V is TRBV12-3 or TRBV12-4 and J is TRBJ2-7; 11 nucleotides match TRBD2. With V trimmed by 4 bases and J by 6 bases, 5 bases remained unmatched. CDR3 length equals 14 residues. CDR3 bases: TGTGCCAGCAGTTCACTAGCGGGAGCGGGCGAGCAGTACTTC. Amino acids: CASSSLAGAGEQYF.

This clonotype was counted at least ten times. The chain joins TRBV27 to TRBJ2-7; a weak D match, TRBD2 (6 bases). Looked up from germline, CDR1 is MNHEY and CDR2 is SMNVEV (reference sequence). Trimming left V 3 bases short and J 5 bases short, with 23 bases between. The length of the CDR3 is 17 residues. The CDR3 sequence: CASSLATAGLGRNEQYF. The CDR3 coding sequence is TGTGCCAGCAGTTTGGCCACCGCGGGACTTGGCCGGAACGAGCAGTACTTC.

This clonotype was observed many times. The chain links TRBV13 to TRBJ2-7, with 9 bases that match TRBD1. The germline CDR1 and CDR2 sequences are PRHDT and FYEKMQ (reference sequence). The CDR3 runs 17 residues. V gave up 1 base and J gave up 8 bases; unmatched junction bases: 15. CDR3 loop: CASSLARWGQGPTQQYF. The CDR3 DNA sequence: TGTGCCAGCAGCTTAGCCCGGTGGGGACAGGGTCCTACGCAGCAGTACTTC.

The chain links TRBV5-1 to TRBJ1-6, with D possibly TRBD1 on 6 matching bases. The ends were cut back, 0 bases at V and 10 bases at J, with 11 bases in the middle. This CDR3 has 14 residues. Germline values: CDR1 SGHRS, CDR2 YFSETQ. The CDR3 loop is CASSLDRVWSPLHF. CDR3 in DNA: TGCGCCAGCAGCTTGGACAGGGTTTGGTCACCCCTCCACTTT. The variable domain in full, with the rest retrieved from reference TRBV5-1 and TRBJ1-6, is KAGVTQTPRYLIKTRGQQVTLSCSPISGHRSVSWYQQTPGQGLQFLFEYFSETQRNKGNFPGRFSGRQFSNSRSEMNVSTLELGDSALYLCASSLDRVWSPLHFGNGTRLTVT.

V usage is TRBV19 and J usage is TRBJ2-2, with D perhaps matching TRBD1 (6 bases). V lost 6 bases and J 4 bases, leaving 18 bases between the germline ends. CDR1 and CDR2 (germline): LNHDA, SQIVND (reference sequence). The CDR3 extends over 16 amino acids. DNA for the CDR3: TGTGCCAGTAGACAAGGTGGGGGACAATCCACCGGGGAGCTGTTTTTT. Translated: CASRQGGGQSTGELFF.

This chain connects TRBV6-2 or TRBV6-3 to TRBJ1-2; 7 bases are shared with TRBD1. Trimming removed 2 bases from V and 3 bases from J; junction bases left unmatched: 3. The CDR3 sequence is 14 residues long. Germline assignment: CDR1 MNHEY and CDR2 SVGEGT. The CDR3: CASSYTGQHYGYTF. The CDR3 DNA sequence: TGTGCCAGCAGTTACACGGGACAGCACTATGGCTACACCTTC.

In this sample, this clonotype turned up many times. The V and J genes are TRBV6-1 and TRBJ2-7; 9 nucleotides agree with TRBD1. Per the germline V gene, CDR1 is MNHNS and CDR2 is SASEGT. With 8 bases clipped from V and 7 bases from J, the junction kept 6 bases outside the gene matches. The CDR3 is 12 residues long. This chain's CDR3 is CASGTGTWEQYF. The CDR3 DNA is TGTGCCAGCGGGACAGGGACGTGGGAGCAGTACTTC.

The chain recombines TRBV12-3 or TRBV12-4 with TRBJ1-6; D is uncertain. The CDR3 extends over 13 amino acids. V was pared by 3 bases and J by 12 bases, with 12 bases between. CDR3 nucleotide sequence: TGTGCCAGCAGTTTCTCGGAGACCGGACCCCTCCACTTT. Its translation: CASSFSETGPLHF.

This clonotype was seen at least ten times. V is TRBV7-8 and J is TRBJ2-5; 9 bases are shared with TRBD2. V shed 5 bases, J shed 0 bases, and the junction held 10 bases outside the gene matches. This CDR3 has 17 amino acids. Germline V gene lookup returns CDR1 SGHVS and CDR2 FQNEAQ. The CDR3 coding sequence is TGTGCCAGCAGCCCCCAGTTTGGCGGGAGGGACCAAGAGACCCAGTACTTC. Its protein product is CASSPQFGGRDQETQYF. The full variable domain, completed using reference TRBV7-8 and TRBJ2-5, is GAGVSQSPRYKVAKRGQDVALRCDPISGHVSLFWYQQALGQGPEFLTYFQNEAQLDKSGLPSDRFFAERPEGSVSTLKIQRTQQEDSAVYLCASSPQFGGRDQETQYFGPGTRLLVL.

This clonotype showed up just a few times. V gene TRBV11-2 combines with J gene TRBJ2-5; 11 bases match TRBD2. J was trimmed by 2 bases and V by 5 bases; bases with no gene match: 19. The CDR3 spans 20 residues. Germline assignment: CDR1 SGHAT and CDR2 FQNNGV. CDR3 nucleotides: TGTGCCAGCAGCCCGCCCTGGGGAAAGGCTAGCGGGAGGTTTCAAGAGACCCAGTACTTC. This codes for CASSPPWGKASGRFQETQYF.

This clonotype was counted a few times. This chain uses TRBV5-1 with TRBJ2-2, with TRBD2 identical over 10 bases. Unmatched junction bases numbered 7, after V lost 0 bases and J lost 5 bases. Per germline, CDR1 SGHRS and CDR2 YFSETQ. The length of the CDR3 is 17 residues. The CDR3, as DNA: TGCGCCAGCAGCTTGGGGGCTGTAGCGGGAGGTACCGGGGAGCTGTTTTTT. It codes for CASSLGAVAGGTGELFF.

This clonotype was observed a handful of times. The V gene is TRBV5-1, the J gene TRBJ2-7; the match to TRBD1 covers 9 bases. The junction had 8 bases not matched to a gene; V was cut back by 5 bases and J by 5 bases. Germline V CDR1 and CDR2: SGHRS, YFSETQ. The CDR3 is 14 amino acids. In DNA, the CDR3 is TGCGCCAGCAGACGTTGGACAGGGGATAACGAGCAGTACTTC. Protein: CASRRWTGDNEQYF.

Details on this clonotype: A much larger clone lies one base from this, so it may be a read error. The V gene is TRBV11-2, the J gene TRBJ1-6; no clear D gene. Germline V gene sequence: CDR1 SGHAT, CDR2 FQNNGV. The CDR3 length is 14 residues. This chain's CDR3 is CASTRWAVNLPLHF. The DNA for the CDR3 is TGTGCCAGCACCCGCTGGGCGGTTAATTTACCCCTCCACTTT. Complete variable domain (other parts from reference TRBV11-2 and TRBJ1-6): EAGVAQSPRYKIIEKRQSVAFWCNPISGHATLYWYQQILGQGPKLLIQFQNNGVVDDSQLPKDRFSAERLKGVDSTLKIQPAKLEDSAVYLCASTRWAVNLPLHFGNGTRLTVT.

The chain employs TRBV12-3 or TRBV12-4 and TRBJ1-5, with D hard to call. Trimming shortened V by 7 bases and J by 4 bases, and 8 bases separated the two germline ends. The CDR3 has 12 residues. The DNA for the CDR3 is TGTGCCAGCAACAGAGAGAATCAGCCCCAGCATTTT. Translated, it gives CASNRENQPQHF.

This clonotype was seen ten or more times. This chain joins TRBV25-1 and TRBJ1-1; D may be TRBD1 (6 bases). The germline V and J ends were trimmed by 7 bases and 6 bases, with 15 bases remaining between them. The CDR3 has 13 amino acids. CDR1 and CDR2 from the germline V gene are MGHDK and SYGVNS. This chain's CDR3 is CASTQRGASEAFF. The CDR3 DNA reads as TGTGCCAGCACTCAAAGGGGGGCTTCTGAAGCTTTCTTT.